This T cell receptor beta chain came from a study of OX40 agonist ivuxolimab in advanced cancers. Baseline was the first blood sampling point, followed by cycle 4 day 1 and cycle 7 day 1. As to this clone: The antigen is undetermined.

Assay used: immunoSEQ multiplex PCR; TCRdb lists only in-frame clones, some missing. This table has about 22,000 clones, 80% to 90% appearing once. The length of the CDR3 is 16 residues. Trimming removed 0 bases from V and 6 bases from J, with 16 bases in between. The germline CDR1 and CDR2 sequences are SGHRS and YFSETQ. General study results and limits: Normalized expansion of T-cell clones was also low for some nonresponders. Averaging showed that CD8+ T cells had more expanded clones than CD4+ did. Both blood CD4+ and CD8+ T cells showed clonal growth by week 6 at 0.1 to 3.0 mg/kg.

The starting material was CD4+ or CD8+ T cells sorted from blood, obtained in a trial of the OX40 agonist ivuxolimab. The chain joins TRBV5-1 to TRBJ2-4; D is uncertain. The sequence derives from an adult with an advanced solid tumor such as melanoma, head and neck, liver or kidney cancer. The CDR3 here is CASSLGGTKALNIQYF. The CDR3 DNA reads TGCGCCAGCAGCTTGGGAGGAACCAAGGCCCTAAACATTCAGTACTTC.